This entry features one T cell receptor (beta chain) sequence. Its specificity is unknown. Germline V CDR1 and CDR2: SGHKS, YYEKEE (reference sequence). CDR3 size: 18 residues. With 0 bases clipped from V and 2 bases from J, the junction kept 6 bases outside the gene matches. This sample was included in a study of T cell responses to AZD1222 COVID-19 vaccine. General study findings and limits: Repertoire sampling was restricted to post-peak T cell response timepoints. Among the donors, most were white British and more were female, and clonal diversity was possibly underestimated.

The assay was immunoSEQ multiplex PCR, and TCRdb's table has in-frame clones only and misses some. Among under 150,000 clones listed, around 92% were seen once. The rearrangement links TRBV5-5 to TRBJ1-4; 11 bases fit TRBD1. The specimen was peripheral blood, collected on day 0 of AZD1222 vaccination. The TCR was taken from an adult in good health. The CDR3 nucleotides read TGTGCCAGCAGCTTGGCCGGGACAGGGGGATCGACTAATGAAAAACTGTTTTTT. Translation gives CASSLAGTGGSTNEKLFF.